The TCR beta chain under discussion was sequenced for a study of blood T cell repertoires in COVID-19. Study information: The origin of the acute and convalescent COVID-19 samples was the United States, Italy and Spain.

Sequencing used immunoSEQ multiplex PCR; TCRdb keeps in-frame clones, though not all of them. The sample has about 62,000 clones; approximately 90% are singletons. This CDR3 is 13 amino acids long. The junction had 1 base not matched to a gene; V was cut back by 5 bases and J by 3 bases. Germline-derived CDR1 and CDR2 are SNHLY and FYNNEI. Sequenced material: peripheral blood. The source of this sequence is a woman over 75 with acute or convalescent COVID-19. The chain employs TRBV2 and TRBJ1-1; 9 bases are a match to TRBD1. CDR3 loop: CASSRQGDTEAFF. CDR3 bases: TGTGCCAGCAGTAGACAGGGGGACACTGAAGCTTTCTTT.